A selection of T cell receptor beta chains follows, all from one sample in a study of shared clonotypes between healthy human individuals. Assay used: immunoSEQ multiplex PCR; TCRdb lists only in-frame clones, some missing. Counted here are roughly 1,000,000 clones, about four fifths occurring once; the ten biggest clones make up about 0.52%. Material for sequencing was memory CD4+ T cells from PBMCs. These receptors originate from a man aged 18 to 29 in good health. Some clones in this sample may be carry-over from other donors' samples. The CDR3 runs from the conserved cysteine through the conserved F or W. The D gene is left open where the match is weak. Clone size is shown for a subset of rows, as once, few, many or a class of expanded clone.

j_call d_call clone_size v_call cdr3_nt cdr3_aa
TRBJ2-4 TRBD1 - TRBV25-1 TGTGCCAGCAGTGCCCAGGGACAGTCCAAAAACATTCAGTACTTC CASSAQGQSKNIQYF
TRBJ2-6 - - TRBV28 TGTGCCAGCAGTTCCCCGGTCGCCTCTGGGGCCAACGTCCTGACTTTC CASSSPVASGANVLTF
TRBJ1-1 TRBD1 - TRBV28 TGTGCCAGCAGGGGAACACAGGGGGCTGCGGGTGGCACTGAAGCTTTCTTT CASRGTQGAAGGTEAFF
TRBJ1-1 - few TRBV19 TGTGCCAGTAGAACAGCTACACTGAACACTGAAGCTTTCTTT CASRTATLNTEAFF
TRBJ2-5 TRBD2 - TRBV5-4 TGTGCCAGCAGCCCTAGCGGGCGTCCAGAGACCCAGTACTTC CASSPSGRPETQYF
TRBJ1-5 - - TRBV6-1 TGTGCCAGCACTCTGGCAATTGGGAATCAGCCCCAGCATTTT CASTLAIGNQPQHF
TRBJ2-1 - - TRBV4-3 TGCGCCAGCAGCCAAACAACTAGCTACAATGAGCAGTTCTTC CASSQTTSYNEQFF
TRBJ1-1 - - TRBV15 TGTGCCACCAGCAGAGTTCGGGCTGAAGCTTTCTTT CATSRVRAEAFF
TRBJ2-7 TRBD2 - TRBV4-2 TGTGCCAGCAGCCAAGATCACAGTAGCGGGAGTGTCTACGAGCAGTACTTC CASSQDHSSGSVYEQYF
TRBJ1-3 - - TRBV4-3 TGCGCCAGCAGCCAAGATAGGGGGGGTGTTGGAAACACCATATATTTT CASSQDRGGVGNTIYF
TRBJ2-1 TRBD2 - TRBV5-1 TGCGCCAGCAGCCCTCCAGCGGGAGCGGATGATGAGCAGTTCTTC CASSPPAGADDEQFF
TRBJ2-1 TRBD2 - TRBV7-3 TGTGCCAGCCATTCCCCCACTAGCGGGAGGGGGGGGAAGCAGTTCTTC CASHSPTSGRGGKQFF
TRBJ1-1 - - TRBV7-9 TGTGCCAGCAGCTTCGAGGGGTTGGGCACTGAAGCTTTCTTT CASSFEGLGTEAFF
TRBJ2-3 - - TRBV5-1 TGCGCCAGCAGCTTGGTGCTGGGAACAGATACGCAGTATTTT CASSLVLGTDTQYF
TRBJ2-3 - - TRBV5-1 TGCGCCAGCAGCGCGATGGGGACATTTTTCACAGATACGCAGTATTTT CASSAMGTFFTDTQYF
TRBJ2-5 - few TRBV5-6 TGTGCCAGCAGCTTGGGACCACGGGAGACCCAGTACTTC CASSLGPRETQYF
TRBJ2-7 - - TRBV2 TGTGCCAGCACCGTCGACAGGGAGGGTGAGCAGTACTTC CASTVDREGEQYF
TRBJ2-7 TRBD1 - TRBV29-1 TGCAGCGCCCTGAGGGGGACAGCCTTGGACGAGCAGTACTTC CSALRGTALDEQYF
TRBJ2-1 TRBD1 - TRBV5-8 TGTGCCAGCAGCTTGGCGGGGACAGGGGGCGATGAGCAGTTCTTC CASSLAGTGGDEQFF
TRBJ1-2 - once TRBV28 TGTGCCAGCAGTCCCAGGGAAAACTATGGCTACACCTTC CASSPRENYGYTF
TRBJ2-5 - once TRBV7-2 TGTGCCAGCAGCCCCCCAACAACCCGGGAGACCCAGTACTTC CASSPPTTRETQYF
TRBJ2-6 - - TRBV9 TGTGCCAGCAGCCTACAGGGCTCTGGGGCCAACGTCCTGACTTTC CASSLQGSGANVLTF
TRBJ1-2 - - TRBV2 TGTGCCAGCAGTGAGGGAGGGGGTAGTGGCTACACCTTC CASSEGGGSGYTF
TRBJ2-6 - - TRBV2 TGTGCCAGCACCCTAGTAGGCGGGGCTGGGGCCAACGTCCTGACTTTC CASTLVGGAGANVLTF